The 14 T cell receptor beta chains reported below all come from one sample, sequenced in a study of Tregs in tolerant kidney transplant recipients. Sequencing was performed with immunoSEQ multiplex PCR; in TCRdb, only in-frame clones are kept and a portion is missing. This sample's clone table lists fewer than 40,000 clones. Sample: CD8+ T cells from blood, taken before the transplant. The source is a human donor who received a combined kidney and bone marrow transplant.

About this clone itself: The read stops 3 residues short of the end of the CDR3; the missing end is completed from the germline J gene. The V and J genes are TRBV11-2 and TRBJ2-1, with 10 bases matching TRBD2. V was clipped by 3 bases and J by 7 bases; unmatched bases: 6. Germline V gives CDR1 SGHAT, CDR2 FQNNGV. The CDR3 is 15 amino acids. CDR3 DNA, as far as it was read: TGTGCCAGCAGCTTCAGCGGGGGGGCAAGTAATGAG. Translated: CASSFSGGASNE. The whole CDR3 sequence reads CASSFSGGASNEQFF.

A word on this clone: From the germline J gene comes the end of the CDR3, since the read stops 3 residues before it. The rearrangement uses TRBV20-1 and TRBJ2-7; no definite D call. In germline, CDR1 is DFQATT, CDR2 SNEGSKA (reference sequence). This CDR3 comprises 14 residues. V lost 1 base to trimming and J lost 0 bases, with 10 bases between them. This CDR3 reads CSARGAGYSYEQYF. CDR3 bases read: TGCAGTGCTAGAGGGGCCGGATACTCCTACGAG.

A remark on this clone: With the read ending 3 residues before the CDR3 end, the germline J gene is used to fill in that end. The chain uses TRBV5-1 and TRBJ1-1, with D unclear. CDR1 is SGHRS and CDR2 is YFSETQ in the germline V gene. This CDR3 has 11 amino acids. The V and J ends lost 2 bases and 7 bases respectively, with 6 bases between them. CDR3 residues: CASSFYGEAFF. CDR3 DNA, as far as it was read: TGCGCCAGCAGCTTCTATGGTGAA.

Details on this clone: The DNA ends 3 residues before the CDR3 does, and the rest of the CDR3 is filled in from the germline J gene. This chain connects TRBV7-9 to TRBJ2-1, with unresolved D. This CDR3 is 15 amino acids long. The germline gives CDR1 SEHNR, CDR2 FQNEAQ (reference sequence). V shed 1 base and J shed 1 base, with 8 bases lying between them. The CDR3 bases that were read are TGTGCCAGCAGCTTAGTCCAGGTTTCCTACAATGAG. Translation gives CASSLVQVSYNE. The complete CDR3 protein is CASSLVQVSYNEQFF.

To note about this clone: Read coverage stops 3 residues before the CDR3 terminus; the germline J gene supplies the remainder. The rearrangement uses TRBV30 and TRBJ1-5, with D unclear. The germline V and J ends were trimmed by 2 bases and 0 bases, with 5 bases remaining between them. Germline CDR1 is GTSNPN and CDR2 is SVGIG (reference sequence). The CDR3 is 13 residues long. Partial CDR3 DNA: TGTGCCTGGAGTACTTATAGCAATCAGCCC. Amino acid sequence: CAWSTYSNQP. The whole CDR3 protein is CAWSTYSNQPQHF.

Concerning this clone: The read comes to an end 3 residues before the CDR3 does, leaving the germline J gene to fill in the end. The chain uses TRBV7-8 and TRBJ2-7; 7 bases agree with TRBD2. There are 15 residues in the CDR3. V trimming: 2 bases; J trimming: 2 bases; junction bases outside the gene matches: 6. Germline V gene data show CDR1 as SGHVS and CDR2 as FQNEAQ. The CDR3 reads CASSLWQGLPYEQYF. The CDR3 DNA, read in part, is TGTGCCAGCAGCTTATGGCAGGGACTACCCTACGAG.

Concerning this clone itself: The CDR3 end lies 3 residues beyond the end of the read and is filled in from the germline J gene. The chain carries TRBV7-9 and TRBJ1-1; a possible D gene is TRBD1 (6 bases). This CDR3 has 15 residues. Trimming cost V 5 bases and J 0 bases, with 13 bases left between them. The V gene's germline CDR1 is SEHNR and CDR2 FQNEAQ (reference sequence). The sequenced part of the CDR3 DNA is TGTGCCAGCAGCGCGGGGGGGGGCTTGAACACTGAA. Its protein is CASSAGGGLNTE. The full-length CDR3 reads as CASSAGGGLNTEAFF.

As for this clone: The CDR3 end lies 3 residues beyond the end of the read and is filled in from the germline J gene. The V call is TRBV10-2, the J call TRBJ2-1; 10 nucleotides line up with TRBD2. The germline V gene has CDR1 WSHSY and CDR2 SAAADI. This CDR3 is 13 amino acids long. Trimming took 10 bases from V and 2 from J; bases not matched to a gene: 2. CDR3 bases read: TGCGCCACTAGCGGGAGCGCCTACAATGAG. The encoded protein is CATSGSAYNE. The whole CDR3 reads CATSGSAYNEQFF.

As to this clone: The read terminates 3 residues ahead of where the CDR3 ends, so the germline J gene completes it. J is TRBJ1-5 and V is TRBV19; no clear D. In germline, CDR1 is LNHDA, CDR2 SQIVND (reference sequence). This CDR3 spans 20 amino acids. Trimming removed 5 bases at V and 6 bases at J, with 32 bases between. Partial CDR3 DNA: TGTGCCAGTAGTCCCGAGAGTTTTGGAGGACTTGATTTGGTGGCTCAGCCC. This codes for CASSPESFGGLDLVAQP. The full CDR3 is CASSPESFGGLDLVAQPQHF.

Comment on this clone: The missing CDR3 end, 3 residues past where the read stops, is filled in from the germline J gene. J is TRBJ2-5 and V is TRBV11-2; D is ambiguous. Per germline, CDR1 SGHAT and CDR2 FQNNGV. CDR3 length equals 13 residues. The V and J ends lost 2 bases and 2 bases respectively, with 6 bases between them. The sequenced CDR3 bases are TGTGCCAGCAGCTTATCCAGACAAGAGACC. Its translation is CASSLSRQET. The whole CDR3 sequence reads CASSLSRQETQYF.

For this clone: The CDR3 end lies 3 residues beyond the end of the read and is filled in from the germline J gene. The chain has TRBV20-1 and TRBJ2-1; 12 bases line up with TRBD2. J gave up 4 bases and V 6 bases, and 7 bases lay outside the gene matches. The CDR3 runs to 15 residues. CDR1 DFQATT and CDR2 SNEGSKA come from the germline V gene (reference sequence). CDR3 bases read: TGCAGTGCAGGGGCGGGGACTAGCGGGTACAATGAG. It translates to CSAGAGTSGYNE. The CDR3 reads in full as CSAGAGTSGYNEQFF.

In the case of this clone: Read coverage stops 3 residues before the CDR3 terminus; the germline J gene supplies the remainder. The chain recombines TRBV7-6 with TRBJ1-2; 9 nucleotides line up with TRBD1. The CDR3 is 15 residues long. CDR1 and CDR2 (germline): SGHVS, FNYEAQ. Trimming removed 1 base from V and 6 bases from J; junction bases left unmatched: 6. The CDR3 bases that were read are TGTGCCAGCAGCTTAGGACCGGGACAGGGTGATGGC. Residues: CASSLGPGQGDG. The full CDR3 reads CASSLGPGQGDGYTF.

Regarding this clone: The read ends 3 residues early relative to the CDR3; the germline J gene fills the gap. The rearrangement uses TRBV5-6 and TRBJ1-2, with D perhaps TRBD1 (5 bases). The V end lost 4 bases, the J end lost 4 bases, and 11 bases lay between the germline ends. The CDR3 length is 13 residues. The V gene's germline CDR1 is SGHDT and CDR2 YYEEEE. The part of the CDR3 DNA that was read is TGTGCCAGCAGCCCTGGGCAGGGCTATGGC. Protein sequence: CASSPGQGYG. The whole CDR3 sequence is CASSPGQGYGYTF.

In the case of this clone: The read terminates 3 residues ahead of where the CDR3 ends, so the germline J gene completes it. The rearrangement joins TRBV19 to TRBJ2-7, with D hard to call. Looked up from germline, CDR1 is LNHDA and CDR2 is SQIVND (reference sequence). Trimming left V 1 base short and J 4 bases short, with 8 bases between. The CDR3 is 13 amino acids. The CDR3 here is CASSIAPLYEQYF. Incomplete CDR3 DNA: TGTGCCAGTAGTATAGCCCCACTATACGAG.